A single T cell receptor beta chain is shown here with its context. The antigen remains unidentified. The sample belongs to a study of T cells after yellow fever vaccination. The authors made TCR cDNA by 5'RACE template switching, adding a universal primer site and UMIs. TCRdb reanalysed the 5' RACE reads using MiXCR and keeps one entry per CDR3 protein. Of approximately 250,000 distinct CDR3 sequences listed, roughly 5.6% are singletons. General study findings and limits: Highly abundant clonotypes carried over from the bulk population could end up in FACS-sorted repertoires as contaminants. Overlap between CD4 and CD8 compartments was detected for a small share of clonotypes.

Germline CDR1 reads SGHTA; CDR2 reads FQGNSA. The CDR3 has 14 residues. Trimming took 5 bases from V and 5 from J, leaving 15 bases between them. This TCR came from a man aged 18 to 30 who received the YFV17D yellow fever vaccine. This sample comprised CD4+ T cells sorted from PBMCs, obtained on the day of the yellow fever booster vaccination. V is TRBV7-2 and J is TRBJ2-5; D unresolved. CDR3 region: CASSPPAYAETQYF. The CDR3 coding sequence is TGTGCCAGCAGCCCACCGGCCTATGCGGAGACCCAGTACTTC.